Each of the 3 T cell receptor beta chains below was sequenced from the same sample in a study of identifying expanded T cells in peripheral blood. The repertoire was sequenced with immunoSEQ multiplex PCR; TCRdb's copy has only in-frame clones and lacks some. The sample shows 95,000 to 100,000 clones, approximately 88% of them seen only once. The specimen was blood. These receptors all come from a person between 18 and 75 years old in good health.

The chain couples TRBV29-1 to TRBJ2-3; 10 bases are a match to TRBD1. The CDR3 length is 16 residues. Looked up from germline, CDR1 is SQVTM and CDR2 is ANQGSEA. J gave up 1 base and V 4 bases, and 8 bases lay outside the gene matches. The CDR3 reads CSVAPRGTGGTDTQYF. The DNA of the CDR3 is TGCAGCGTTGCTCCACGAGGGACAGGGGGCACAGATACGCAGTATTTT.

The chain is built from TRBV10-3 and TRBJ1-2, with a tentative D call TRBD1 (6 bases). The germline V gene encodes CDR1 ENHRY and CDR2 SYGVKD. Trimming removed 2 bases at V and 6 bases at J, with 16 bases between. CDR3 length equals 15 residues. Written as DNA, the CDR3 is TGTGCCATCAGTGAGCTGACAGGTAGAGAGGATGGCTACACCTTC. Translating gives CAISELTGREDGYTF.

The chain joins TRBV9 to TRBJ1-5, with D possibly TRBD1 on 6 matching bases. Trimming took 4 bases from V and 2 from J, leaving 25 bases between them. The CDR3 runs to 19 residues. In germline, CDR1 is SGDLS, CDR2 YYNGEE. Here the CDR3 DNA reads TGTGCCAGCAGCCCCTTAGATCCCCCGGGAGGGGGACGCAATCAGCCCCAGCATTTT. Its protein product is CASSPLDPPGGGRNQPQHF.